This T cell receptor (beta chain) was sequenced during a study of shared clonotypes between healthy human individuals. Whole-study findings and limits: Among donors, the sharing of clonotypes was expected to be influenced by sequencing depth. Some naive CD4 clonotypes, around 5%, turned up in common across four donors.

With respect to this clone: Its matching antigen is unknown.

An even split of each subset's genomic DNA across several immunoSEQ plates was performed. Only in-frame clones appear in the TCRdb table, and some are missing; sequencing was by immunoSEQ multiplex PCR. The table includes under 1,100,000 clones, approximately 70% detected once. The CD4+ fraction was divided into a CD45RA+ naive subset and a CD45RA-negative memory subset. The sequenced sample was memory CD4+ T cells sorted from blood. Subset: CD45RA-negative fraction. The TCR was taken from a young man in good health.

The DNA for the CDR3 is TGTGCCATCACACAGGGGGTGTCCTACGAGCAGTACTTC. As protein: CAITQGVSYEQYF. V is TRBV10-3 and J is TRBJ2-7; 8 bases are a match to TRBD1. V dropped 7 bases and J dropped 1; count of bases not matched to a gene: 3. The CDR3 is 13 residues long. Germline V gene sequence: CDR1 ENHRY, CDR2 SYGVKD.